This T cell receptor beta chain comes out of a study of shared clonotypes between healthy human individuals. Points from the study as a whole: In a few donors, approximately 5% of naive CD4 clonotypes appeared in common.

Generated by immunoSEQ multiplex PCR, the TCRdb table keeps only in-frame clones and is missing some. The table shows more than 850,000 clones, with around three quarters occurring only once. CDR1 and CDR2 (germline): MNHNY, SVGAGI (reference sequence). This CDR3 has 12 amino acids. The V gene lost 5 bases and the J gene lost 8 bases, with 10 bases spanning the gap. This clone appeared a few times. Its specificity is unknown. The sequence came from a man younger than 35 in good health. Some clones in this sample may be carry-over from other donors' samples. The rearrangement joins TRBV6-6 to TRBJ2-1; D unclear. The specimen sequenced was memory CD4+ T cells from PBMCs. Described subset: CD45RA-negative fraction. CDR3 DNA: TGTGCCAGCAGTACCCGCCGTGATGAGCAGTTCTTC. Residues: CASSTRRDEQFF.